These 21 T cell receptor beta chains were all obtained from the same sample, sequenced in a study of shared clonotypes between healthy human individuals. Method: immunoSEQ multiplex PCR; TCRdb's copy keeps in-frame clones and lacks some. This sample has roughly 1,500,000 clones, with 95% to 99% found just once. Sequencing was carried out using naive CD4+ T cells sorted from blood. Indicated subset: CD45RA+ positively selected. These receptors all stem from a man aged 25-45 years in good health.

The chain combines TRBV15 with TRBJ1-5; perhaps TRBD1 as D (5 bases). Looked up from germline, CDR1 is LNHNV and CDR2 is YYDKDF (reference sequence). V was clipped by 1 base and J by 3 bases, with 10 bases between them. The CDR3 is 15 residues long. CDR3 region: CATSRVQGNNQPQHF. CDR3 bases: TGTGCCACCAGCAGAGTCCAGGGCAACAATCAGCCCCAGCATTTT.

The chain uses TRBV25-1 and TRBJ2-2, with 12 nucleotides matching TRBD2. The CDR3 consists of 15 residues. V was clipped by 5 bases and J by 5 bases; unmatched bases: 3. The germline CDR1 and CDR2 sequences are MGHDK and SYGVNS. The CDR3 DNA reads as TGTGCCAGCAGTCCCGGGACTAGCGGGACCGGGGAGCTGTTTTTT. Translating it yields CASSPGTSGTGELFF.

As for this clone: At the DNA level, this CDR3 is encoded by other sequences in the same sample as well. The chain has TRBV9 and TRBJ2-3, with D hard to call. V dropped 0 bases and J dropped 2 bases, with 4 bases sitting between them. Germline V gene lookup returns CDR1 SGDLS and CDR2 YYNGEE. The CDR3 has 13 residues. The chain's CDR3 is CASSVGNTDTQYF. CDR3 DNA sequence: TGTGCCAGCAGCGTAGGGAACACAGATACGCAGTATTTT.

This clone has just a few counts. The V call is TRBV19, the J call TRBJ2-7, with a tentative D call TRBD1 (5 bases). The CDR3 consists of 12 residues. V was cut by 7 bases and J by 3 bases, with 10 bases left in between. In germline, CDR1 is LNHDA, CDR2 SQIVND (reference sequence). The CDR3 here is CASTDTNYEQYF. The DNA for the CDR3 is TGTGCCAGTACGGACACCAACTACGAGCAGTACTTC.

The chain links TRBV5-1 to TRBJ2-1, with 7 bases identical to TRBD2. The V gene end was trimmed by 4 bases and the J gene end by 0 bases; junction bases not matched to a gene: 19. The CDR3 covers 20 residues. The germline V gene encodes CDR1 SGHRS and CDR2 YFSETQ. CDR3 sequence: CASSPRRAGVEISSYNEQFF. CDR3 bases: TGCGCCAGCAGCCCCCGACGCGCGGGAGTTGAAATTAGCTCCTACAATGAGCAGTTCTTC.

This clone is a singleton in its sample. The CDR3 sequence is CASSSRVSDLGTPGNTIYF. As DNA, the CDR3 is TGTGCCAGCAGTTCCCGCGTGTCGGATCTCGGGACACCTGGAAACACCATATATTTT. The chain uses TRBV27 and TRBJ1-3; TRBD1 is a possible D gene (6 bases). V gave up 4 bases and J gave up 2 bases, with 24 bases separating them. The germline CDR1 and CDR2 sequences are MNHEY and SMNVEV (reference sequence). The CDR3 covers 19 residues.

V usage is TRBV7-3 and J usage is TRBJ2-3; unclear D gene. Looked up from germline, CDR1 is SGHTA and CDR2 is FQGTGA. Trimming removed 6 bases at V and 9 bases at J, with 16 bases between. This CDR3 is 13 amino acids long. CDR3 region: CASSNSPGETQYF. CDR3 coding DNA: TGTGCCAGCAGTAATTCCCCCGGAGAAACGCAGTATTTT. The full variable domain, rest sourced from reference TRBV7-3 and TRBJ2-3, is GAGVSQTPSNKVTEKGKYVELRCDPISGHTALYWYRQSLGQGPEFLIYFQGTGAADDSGLPNDRFFAVRPEGSVSTLKIQRTERGDSAVYLCASSNSPGETQYFGPGTRLTVL.

The V and J genes are TRBV10-3 and TRBJ2-1, with 11 bases aligning to TRBD2. CDR1 and CDR2 from the germline V gene are ENHRY and SYGVKD. Trimming took 4 bases from V and 2 from J; bases not matched to a gene: 7. The CDR3 sequence is 17 residues long. The DNA of the CDR3 is TGTGCCATCAGTGGTGGTAGCGGGAGGGCGACCTACAATGAGCAGTTCTTC. It encodes CAISGGSGRATYNEQFF.

The J gene is TRBJ2-7, the V gene TRBV5-4; weak D call: TRBD2 (5 bases). The CDR3 spans 14 residues. The V gene's germline CDR1 is SGHNT and CDR2 YYREEE (reference sequence). V gave up 3 bases and J gave up 1 base, with 11 bases separating them. The CDR3: CASSSESGSYEQYF. In DNA form, the CDR3 reads TGTGCCAGCAGCTCGGAGTCGGGATCCTACGAGCAGTACTTC.

This chain connects TRBV18 to TRBJ2-5; D gene ambiguous. V was pared by 1 base and J by 2 bases, with 11 bases between. This CDR3 region has 15 residues. Germline V CDR1 and CDR2: KGHSH, LQKENI. The CDR3, as DNA: TGTGCCAGCTCACCACGGCCTCAAGAACAAGAGACCCAGTACTTC. Translated, it gives CASSPRPQEQETQYF.

This chain links TRBV7-9 with TRBJ2-1; D call uncertain. The V and J ends lost 4 bases and 3 bases respectively, with 19 bases between them. Germline lookup yields CDR1 SEHNR and CDR2 FQNEAQ (reference sequence). This CDR3 is 17 amino acids long. The CDR3 protein is CASSSPPNGIIYNEQFF. The CDR3 DNA reads TGTGCCAGCAGCTCCCCTCCCAATGGGATTATCTACAATGAGCAGTTCTTC.

The CDR3 is CSVEGSPGHGLETQYF. CDR3 in DNA: TGCAGCGTTGAAGGATCACCGGGACACGGTCTGGAGACCCAGTACTTC. The rearrangement joins TRBV29-1 to TRBJ2-5, with D possibly matching TRBD1 (6 bases). The V gene's germline CDR1 is SQVTM and CDR2 ANQGSEA. V was trimmed by 1 base and J by 5 bases, leaving 20 bases between them. This CDR3 region has 16 residues.

This chain joins TRBV7-3 and TRBJ2-1; 12 bases line up with TRBD2. J lost 4 bases, V lost 4 bases, and 8 bases had no gene match. Germline V gene lookup returns CDR1 SGHTA and CDR2 FQGTGA. CDR3 length: 17 residues. CDR3 coding DNA: TGTGCCAGCAGCTCAAGACTAGCGGGGGCCCGGTACAATGAGCAGTTCTTC. Encoded protein: CASSSRLAGARYNEQFF.

V and J are TRBV4-2 and TRBJ2-7, with TRBD1 matching over 8 bases. This CDR3 comprises 16 residues. Germline V gives CDR1 LGHNA, CDR2 YNFKEQ. V dropped 2 bases and J dropped 3; count of bases not matched to a gene: 9. CDR3 in DNA: TGTGCCAGCAGCCAACAAAAGACAGGGGCGCTCTACGAGCAGTACTTC. It specifies CASSQQKTGALYEQYF.

CDR3 nucleotides: TGTGCCAGCAGCTTTGGGACAGCCACCGGGGAGCTGTTTTTT. Translation: CASSFGTATGELFF. The chain carries TRBV5-8 and TRBJ2-2; 7 bases are shared with TRBD1. Losses at the gene ends were 2 bases for V and 4 bases for J; bases not matched to a gene: 2. This CDR3 region has 14 residues. The germline V gene has CDR1 SGHTS and CDR2 YDEGEE.

The J gene is TRBJ2-3, the V gene TRBV5-1, with 16 bases matching TRBD2. V lost 5 bases and J lost 4; bases outside the gene matches: 4. Germline V gene sequence: CDR1 SGHRS, CDR2 YFSETQ. The CDR3 runs to 16 residues. CDR3 DNA: TGCGCCAGCAGGACCGGGACTAGCGGGGGGGCAGATACGCAGTATTTT. This sequence encodes CASRTGTSGGADTQYF. Drawing the rest from reference TRBV5-1 and TRBJ2-3, the complete variable domain is KAGVTQTPRYLIKTRGQQVTLSCSPISGHRSVSWYQQTPGQGLQFLFEYFSETQRNKGNFPGRFSGRQFSNSRSEMNVSTLELGDSALYLCASRTGTSGGADTQYFGPGTRLTVL.

This clone appeared once. This chain connects TRBV6-1 to TRBJ1-5; D unclear. This CDR3 is built from 12 residues. In germline, CDR1 is MNHNS, CDR2 SASEGT. The ends were cut back, 3 bases at V and 11 bases at J, with 11 bases in the middle. The CDR3 DNA reads TGTGCCAGCAGTGACACGGGAAGGGCCCAGCATTTT. As protein: CASSDTGRAQHF.

As regards this clone: This sample includes further DNA sequences coding for the same CDR3. The chain has TRBV4-1 and TRBJ1-2, with a tentative D call TRBD1 (6 bases). Germline V CDR1 and CDR2: MGHRA, YSYEKL. The CDR3 runs to 13 residues. Trimming removed 2 bases from V and 5 bases from J, with 9 bases in between. CDR3 sequence reads: CASSQTGFYGYTF. The CDR3 DNA follows: TGCGCCAGCAGCCAAACAGGGTTTTATGGCTACACCTTC.

This clone was picked up one time. The CDR3 here is CASSTTSGRARGYF. The DNA of the CDR3 is TGCGCCAGCAGCACGACTAGCGGGAGGGCCCGTGGTTATTTT. This chain links TRBV10-2 with TRBJ2-3; 14 bases agree with TRBD2. Per the germline V gene, CDR1 is WSHSY and CDR2 is SAAADI. The CDR3 totals 14 residues. The V and J ends lost 6 bases and 15 bases, in that order; junction bases with no gene match: 11.

V and J are TRBV5-4 and TRBJ2-3; no definite D call. In germline, CDR1 is SGHNT, CDR2 YYREEE (reference sequence). This CDR3 has 12 amino acids. V lost 2 bases and J 6 bases, leaving 7 bases between the germline ends. CDR3 region: CASSFFGDTQYF. The CDR3 region has the DNA TGTGCCAGCAGCTTTTTTGGGGATACGCAGTATTTT.

The CDR3 DNA reads TGTGCCAGCAGCTTAGCGATTCCAGGTCAAGCGGCCCAGTACTTC. Translating it yields CASSLAIPGQAAQYF. V gene TRBV7-9 combines with J gene TRBJ2-5; possibly TRBD2 for D (5 bases). CDR1 SEHNR and CDR2 FQNEAQ come from the germline V gene (reference sequence). The CDR3 consists of 15 residues. V was cut by 0 bases and J by 9 bases, with 17 bases left in between.